This is a list of T cell receptor beta chains from one sample in a study of control samples from healthy donors and cancer patients. Only in-frame clones appear in the TCRdb table, and some are missing; sequencing was by immunoSEQ multiplex PCR. The sample lists roughly 25,000 clones; about nine tenths were seen once. Sequenced sample: PBMCs. All receptors come from a man in his forties or fifties with lung cancer. CDR3s include the opening cysteine and the closing phenylalanine or tryptophan. Fields, in order: V gene, J gene, clone size, CDR3 protein. Part of the rows lack a size; the others show once, few, many or a class for expanded clones.

V gene: TRBV28
J gene: TRBJ1-2
clone size: few
CDR3 protein: CASSLQGQGARSDGYTF

V gene: TRBV6-1
J gene: TRBJ1-5
clone size: NA
CDR3 protein: CASSEEPDRVSSNQPQHF

V gene: TRBV4-1
J gene: TRBJ1-5
clone size: medium-sized
CDR3 protein: CASSQGGAWSNQPQHF

V gene: TRBV7-6
J gene: TRBJ2-7
clone size: NA
CDR3 protein: CASSLARGGFRDEQYF

V gene: TRBV7-2
J gene: TRBJ1-5
clone size: NA
CDR3 protein: CASSLVKGAGQPQHF

V gene: TRBV7-6
J gene: TRBJ1-2
clone size: NA
CDR3 protein: CASSPAGGGTYGYTF

V gene: TRBV27
J gene: TRBJ1-1
clone size: NA
CDR3 protein: CASSLTLPGLDGNTEAFF

V gene: TRBV2
J gene: TRBJ1-4
clone size: NA
CDR3 protein: CASEGTTTNEKLFF

V gene: TRBV19
J gene: TRBJ1-1
clone size: NA
CDR3 protein: CASTRNTEAFF

V gene: TRBV18
J gene: TRBJ1-2
clone size: NA
CDR3 protein: CASSPPGRVANYGYTF

V gene: TRBV11-3
J gene: TRBJ2-1
clone size: NA
CDR3 protein: CASSNGGPSYNEQFF

V gene: TRBV6-6
J gene: TRBJ1-1
clone size: NA
CDR3 protein: CASSPRSGARTEAFF

V gene: TRBV18
J gene: TRBJ1-3
clone size: NA
CDR3 protein: CASSPLGEDTIYF

V gene: TRBV7-9
J gene: TRBJ1-1
clone size: NA
CDR3 protein: CASSSYGTANTEAFF

V gene: TRBV7-8
J gene: TRBJ1-1
clone size: NA
CDR3 protein: CASSQRGDKSMNTEAFF

V gene: TRBV7-2
J gene: TRBJ2-2
clone size: NA
CDR3 protein: CASSSIGNPPGELFF

V gene: TRBV12-3/TRBV12-4
J gene: TRBJ1-3
clone size: once
CDR3 protein: CASSLEQGNTIYF

V gene: TRBV10-3
J gene: TRBJ2-7
clone size: NA
CDR3 protein: CAISDRGSHSYSYEQYF

V gene: TRBV3-1/TRBV3-2
J gene: TRBJ2-3
clone size: NA
CDR3 protein: CASSQEDRGVRDTQYF

V gene: TRBV6-5
J gene: TRBJ2-1
clone size: NA
CDR3 protein: CASSYSNGVMQFF

V gene: TRBV7-2
J gene: TRBJ1-2
clone size: NA
CDR3 protein: CASSLGHMGNYGYTF

V gene: TRBV6-6
J gene: TRBJ1-4
clone size: NA
CDR3 protein: CASSPGQKLFF

V gene: TRBV7-2
J gene: TRBJ2-3
clone size: NA
CDR3 protein: CASSPATGREGGVTQYF

V gene: TRBV18
J gene: TRBJ1-2
clone size: NA
CDR3 protein: CASSPPMGRNYGYTF

V gene: TRBV11-2
J gene: TRBJ2-7
clone size: once
CDR3 protein: CASSAGGEQYF

V gene: TRBV7-2
J gene: TRBJ1-3
clone size: NA
CDR3 protein: CASSSTEFSGNTIYF

V gene: TRBV6-6
J gene: TRBJ1-1
clone size: once
CDR3 protein: CASRRQGGTEAFF

V gene: TRBV6-6
J gene: TRBJ2-6
clone size: NA
CDR3 protein: CASSPRTSGTGANVLTF

V gene: TRBV6-5
J gene: TRBJ1-2
clone size: NA
CDR3 protein: CASRLGAGTYYGYTF

V gene: TRBV11-2
J gene: TRBJ2-5
clone size: NA
CDR3 protein: CASSSLGSGQTQYF

V gene: TRBV15
J gene: TRBJ2-7
clone size: NA
CDR3 protein: CATSPKRGPVGEQYF

V gene: TRBV27
J gene: TRBJ1-2
clone size: NA
CDR3 protein: CASRLQGSIYGYTF

V gene: TRBV12-3/TRBV12-4
J gene: TRBJ1-6
clone size: NA
CDR3 protein: CASSLQAYSPLHF

V gene: TRBV30
J gene: TRBJ2-7
clone size: NA
CDR3 protein: CAWSTSSYEQYF

V gene: TRBV7-9
J gene: TRBJ2-3
clone size: NA
CDR3 protein: CASKPPGLGTDTQYF

V gene: TRBV7-8
J gene: TRBJ1-3
clone size: NA
CDR3 protein: CASSPRGREGNTIYF

V gene: TRBV6-6
J gene: TRBJ2-1
clone size: NA
CDR3 protein: CASNIAGAYNEQFF

V gene: TRBV5-5
J gene: TRBJ2-2
clone size: NA
CDR3 protein: CASSLIMRDSNTGELFF

V gene: TRBV9
J gene: TRBJ2-3
clone size: NA
CDR3 protein: CASSDAGTGDIKTDTQYF

V gene: TRBV7-5
J gene: TRBJ2-2
clone size: NA
CDR3 protein: CARSPLMNTGELFF